The sequence of this T cell receptor beta chain was determined in a study of cytomegalovirus exposure and HLA in healthy donors. Study-wide background: Caucasian-associated ancestry cluster membership applied to around 80% of 398 genotyped donors. General study results and limits: TCR beta chains numbering more than 150 were designated cytomegalovirus-associated. With DRB1 most and HLA-C fewest, TCR association rates differed between HLA loci in a later analysis. Later analysis identified over 15,000 TCR beta sequences associated with HLA alleles, using a false discovery rate threshold of 0.05.

Turning to this clone: Antigen specificity is unknown.

Use of 60 Vbeta and 13 Jbeta primers characterized the PCR. Using immunoSEQ multiplex PCR, the repertoire was profiled, and TCRdb retains in-frame clones only, with some absent. The table lists some 150,000 clones, 60% to 80% of them singletons, with approximately 6% in the top ten. In germline, CDR1 is WNHNN, CDR2 SYGVQD (reference sequence). CDR3 length: 19 amino acids. V shed 4 bases, J shed 8 bases, and the junction held 22 bases outside the gene matches. V is TRBV10-1 and J is TRBJ2-1; 8 bases line up with TRBD2. The sequence derives from a man between 35 and 55 years old in good health and CMV-seropositive. The sequencing sample was made of PBMCs. The CDR3 sequence is CASSGPSLLMSGSEDEQFF. CDR3 coding DNA: TGCGCCAGCAGTGGTCCCTCCCTTTTGATGAGCGGGAGTGAGGATGAGCAGTTCTTC.